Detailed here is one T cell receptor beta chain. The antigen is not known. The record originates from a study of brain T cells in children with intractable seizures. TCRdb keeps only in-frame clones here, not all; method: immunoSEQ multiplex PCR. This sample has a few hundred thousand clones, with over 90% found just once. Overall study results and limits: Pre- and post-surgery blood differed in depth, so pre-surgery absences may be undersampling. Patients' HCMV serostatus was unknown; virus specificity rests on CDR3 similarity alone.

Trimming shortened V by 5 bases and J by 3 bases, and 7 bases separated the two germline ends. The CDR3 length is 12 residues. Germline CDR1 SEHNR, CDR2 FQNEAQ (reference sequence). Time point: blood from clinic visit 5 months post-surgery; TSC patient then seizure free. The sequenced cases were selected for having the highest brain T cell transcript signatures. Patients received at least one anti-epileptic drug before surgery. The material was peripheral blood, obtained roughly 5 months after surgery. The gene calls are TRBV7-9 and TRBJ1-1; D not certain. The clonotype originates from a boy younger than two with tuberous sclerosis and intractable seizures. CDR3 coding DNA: TGTGCCAGCAGCGGGGTGGACACTGAAGCTTTCTTT. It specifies CASSGVDTEAFF.